This paragraph reports one TCR beta chain. The clone's antigen remains unknown. It has no much larger one-base neighbor in the sample; base qualities were not kept. This sample stems from a study of T cell changes during pregnancy in multiple sclerosis (dated by TCRdb to the late 2010s). Broadly, across the study: In women with multiple sclerosis, the researchers looked at how the T cell repertoire shifted as pregnancy progressed.

The junction shows trimming of 1 base on V and 0 bases on J, plus 13 bases between the germline ends. From a lookup of the germline V gene, CDR1 and CDR2 are SGHVS and FNYEAQ. Counted from cysteine to phenylalanine, this CDR3 has 16 amino acids. The sequence is cut down to CDR3 DNA, 48 bases in frame from base 1. To prepare the library, the immunoSEQ multiplex PCR assay was applied. TCRdb re-hosts the immuneACCESS table, in-frame sequences only. Its copies lack some clones; in the studies checked, an unresolved V gene accounts for under half of them, and the cause for the rest is not known. This sample comprises about 21,000 clones, approximately 89% of them detected only once. In total, the top ten clones hold 0.55% to 0.8% of the sample.

The source was CD4+ T cells from peripheral blood mononuclear cells, collected in the third trimester of pregnancy. The sequence joins TRBV7-6 to TRBJ2-7, with TRBD2 tentatively as D gene (6 bases match). The receptor was derived from a female donor with multiple sclerosis, enrolled in a pregnancy study. For the CDR3, the sequence is CASSLGRVGNSYEQYF. DNA sequence: TGTGCCAGCAGCTTAGGGAGGGTGGGGAACTCCTACGAGCAGTACTTC. The CDR3 plus the reference TRBV7-6 and TRBJ2-7 genes for the other parts give the full variable domain: GAGVSQSPRYKVTKRGQDVALRCDPISGHVSLYWYRQALGQGPEFLTYFNYEAQQDKSGLPNDRFSAERPEGSISTLTIQRTEQRDSAMYRCASSLGRVGNSYEQYFGPGTRLTVT.